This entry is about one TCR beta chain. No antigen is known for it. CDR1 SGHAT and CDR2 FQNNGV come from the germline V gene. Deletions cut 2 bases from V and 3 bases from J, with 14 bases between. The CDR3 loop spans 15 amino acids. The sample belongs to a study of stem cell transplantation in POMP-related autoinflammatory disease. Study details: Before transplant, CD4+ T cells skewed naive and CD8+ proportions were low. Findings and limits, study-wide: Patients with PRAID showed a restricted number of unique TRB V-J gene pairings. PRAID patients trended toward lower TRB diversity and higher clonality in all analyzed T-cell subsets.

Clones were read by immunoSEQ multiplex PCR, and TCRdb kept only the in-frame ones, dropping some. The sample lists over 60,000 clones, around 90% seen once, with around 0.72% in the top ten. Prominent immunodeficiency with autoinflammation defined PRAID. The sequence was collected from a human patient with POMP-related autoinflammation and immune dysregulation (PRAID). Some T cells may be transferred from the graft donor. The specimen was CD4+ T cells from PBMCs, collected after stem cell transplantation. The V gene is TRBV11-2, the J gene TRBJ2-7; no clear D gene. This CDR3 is CASSLNYGKGYEQYF. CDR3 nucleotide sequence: TGTGCCAGCAGCTTAAATTATGGAAAGGGCTACGAGCAGTACTTC.